Listed here is a single T cell receptor (beta chain). A much larger clone differs from this one at a single base, so this may be a read error. Germline CDR1 is MNHEY and CDR2 is SMNVEV (reference sequence). This CDR3 is built from 17 residues. V gave up 0 bases and J gave up 4 bases; unmatched junction bases: 12. The data were obtained in a study of response to subunit inactivated influenza vaccine. TCRdb processed the RT-PCR reads anew with MiXCR; each CDR3 protein has one entry. The table records around 250,000 distinct CDR3 sequences, roughly an eighth of them present only once. The sequence was collected from a man aged 50-60 years who received an inactivated influenza vaccine. The chain employs TRBV27 and TRBJ2-7; 7 bases agree with TRBD1. Sequenced material: non-naive T cells sorted from PBMCs, taken less than 15 days before vaccination. The CDR3: CASSLSLGQAVIYEQYF. The CDR3 nucleotides are TGTGCCAGCAGTTTATCACTAGGACAGGCCGTCATATACGAGCAGTACTTC.